This entry lists 9 T cell receptor beta chains sequenced from one sample in a study of shared clonotypes between healthy human individuals (dated by TCRdb to about 2020). Library prep was done by the immunoSEQ multiplex PCR assay. Entries here come from immuneACCESS through TCRdb and include only in-frame sequences with V and J called. Some clones fail to appear in such tables; in the studies checked, an unresolved V gene covers under half of the shortfall, and the cause of the remainder is unknown. In all, the sample holds about 1 million clones, and about three quarters of those were seen once. The ten largest clones take up about 1.5% of the sample. The sample consisted of memory CD4+ T cells sorted from blood. Interpreted using the paper, the cell subset or site label stands for: CD45RA-negative fraction. The receptors derive from a man aged 18 to 35 in good health.

The chain couples TRBV9 to TRBJ2-4, with TRBD2 as a possible D gene (5 bases). Germline CDR1 reads SGDLS; CDR2 reads YYNGEE. CDR3 size: 15 residues. V was pared by 3 bases and J by 6 bases, with 16 bases between. The CDR3: CASSARGRETNIQYF. Here the CDR3 DNA reads TGTGCCAGCAGCGCCAGAGGAAGGGAGACAAACATTCAGTACTTC.

The chain recombines TRBV11-2 with TRBJ2-6; no reliable D call. Trimming cost V 1 base and J 1 base, with 14 bases left between them. Germline lookup yields CDR1 SGHAT and CDR2 FQNNGV. This CDR3 contains 18 residues. The CDR3 bases are TGTGCCAGCAGCTTAGGTTATGGACGCCAATCTGGGGCCAACGTCCTGACTTTC. Amino acid sequence: CASSLGYGRQSGANVLTF.

This clone was seen once. The chain carries TRBV7-9 and TRBJ2-5; 10 bases align to TRBD1. This CDR3 spans 14 amino acids. The V segment lost 6 bases and the J segment 1 base; nucleotides outside the gene matches: 2. From germline, CDR1 is SEHNR and CDR2 FQNEAQ (reference sequence). The chain's CDR3 is CASRRTGGQETQYF. The CDR3 bases are TGTGCCAGCAGAAGGACAGGGGGCCAAGAGACCCAGTACTTC.

This clone was found a few times. The chain uses TRBV7-9 and TRBJ1-2, with D unclear. The germline V gene has CDR1 SEHNR and CDR2 FQNEAQ (reference sequence). This CDR3 region has 13 residues. V lost 5 bases and J 5 bases, leaving 12 bases between the germline ends. The CDR3 here is CASSQIGPYGYTF. For the CDR3, the DNA is TGTGCCAGCAGCCAGATCGGACCTTATGGCTACACCTTC.

This sequence joins TRBV6-6 and TRBJ2-1; either TRBD1 or TRBD2 may fit D (6 bases each). Per the germline V gene, CDR1 is MNHNY and CDR2 is SVGAGI (reference sequence). V was trimmed by 3 bases and J by 8 bases, leaving 17 bases between them. This CDR3 contains 15 residues. The CDR3 sequence is CASSYGGLGSHEQFF. The CDR3, as DNA: TGTGCCAGCAGTTATGGGGGGCTCGGCTCTCATGAGCAGTTCTTC.

The chain couples TRBV2 to TRBJ2-1, with D possibly being TRBD2 (6 bases). The CDR3 has 13 residues. Trimming removed 6 bases from V and 8 bases from J, with 14 bases in between. Germline assignment: CDR1 SNHLY and CDR2 FYNNEI. The CDR3 bases are TGTGCCAGCAGGGCGGGGCTAGGGGATGAGCAGTTCTTC. Translating it yields CASRAGLGDEQFF.

This clone was picked up a small number of times. The rearrangement joins TRBV6-5 to TRBJ1-6; no firm D call. Germline assignment: CDR1 MNHEY and CDR2 SVGAGI. CDR3 length equals 15 residues. V shed 2 bases and J shed 8 bases, with 13 bases lying between them. The CDR3 nucleotides are TGTGCCAGCAGTTACGCGTCAACGGGTTATTCACCCCTCCACTTT. Translation gives CASSYASTGYSPLHF.

J is TRBJ2-7 and V is TRBV5-4; TRBD1 is a possible D gene (6 bases). CDR3 size: 15 residues. The V gene's germline CDR1 is SGHNT and CDR2 YYREEE (reference sequence). Trimming removed 1 base from V and 2 bases from J, with 13 bases in between. CDR3 region: CASSLRQGLTYEQYF. The CDR3 DNA reads as TGTGCCAGCAGCTTGAGGCAGGGGCTTACCTACGAGCAGTACTTC. Looking up the rest from reference TRBV5-4 and TRBJ2-7 gives the full variable domain: ETGVTQSPTHLIKTRGQQVTLRCSSQSGHNTVSWYQQALGQGPQFIFQYYREEENGRGNFPPRFSGLQFPNYSSELNVNALELDDSALYLCASSLRQGLTYEQYFGPGTRLTVT.

The gene calls are TRBV19 and TRBJ1-1, with 7 bases fitting TRBD1. Germline CDR1 reads LNHDA; CDR2 reads SQIVND (reference sequence). The CDR3 covers 13 residues. V lost 4 bases to trimming and J lost 9 bases; unmatched junction nucleotides: 8. The CDR3 reads CASSSSTGLKAFF. The CDR3 nucleotides read TGTGCCAGTAGTAGCTCGACAGGGTTGAAAGCTTTCTTT.